This TCR beta chain was sequenced for a study of shared clonotypes between healthy human individuals. Terminally differentiated effector memory CD45RA+ cells were excluded by CCR7 positive selection of CD45RO-negative cells. Donors were healthy HIV-negative adults without recent acute infections or vaccinations. A deep-level run was used for the assay. Using immunoSEQ multiplex PCR, the repertoire was profiled, and TCRdb retains in-frame clones only, with some absent. The sample shows millions of clones, about 95% of them seen only once. The CDR3 length is 12 residues. V was trimmed by 1 base and J by 2 bases, leaving 4 bases between them. The germline V gene encodes CDR1 SQVTM and CDR2 ANQGSEA.

The V and J genes are TRBV29-1 and TRBJ2-3, with D uncertain. Sequenced input: naive CD8+ T cells sorted from blood. The clonotype comes from a man aged 18 to 29 in good health. This CDR3 is CSVEVATDTQYF. CDR3 sequence (DNA): TGCAGCGTTGAAGTCGCCACAGATACGCAGTATTTT.